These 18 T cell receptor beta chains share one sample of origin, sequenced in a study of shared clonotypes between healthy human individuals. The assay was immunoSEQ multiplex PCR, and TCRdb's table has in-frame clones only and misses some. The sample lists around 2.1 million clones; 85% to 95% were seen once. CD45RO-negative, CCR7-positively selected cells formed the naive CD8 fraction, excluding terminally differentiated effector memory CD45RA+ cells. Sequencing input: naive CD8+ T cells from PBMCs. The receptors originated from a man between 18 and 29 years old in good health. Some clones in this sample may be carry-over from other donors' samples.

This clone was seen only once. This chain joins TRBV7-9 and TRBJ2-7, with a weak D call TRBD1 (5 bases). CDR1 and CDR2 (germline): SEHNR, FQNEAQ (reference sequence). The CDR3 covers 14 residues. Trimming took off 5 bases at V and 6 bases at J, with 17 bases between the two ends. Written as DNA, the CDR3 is TGTGCCAGCAGCCCCCAGGACATGAACGGCGAGCAGTACTTC. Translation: CASSPQDMNGEQYF. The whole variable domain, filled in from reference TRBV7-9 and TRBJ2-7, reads DTGVSQNPRHKITKRGQNVTFRCDPISEHNRLYWYRQTLGQGPEFLTYFQNEAQLEKSRLLSDRFSAERPKGSFSTLEIQRTEQGDSAMYLCASSPQDMNGEQYFGPGTRLTVT.

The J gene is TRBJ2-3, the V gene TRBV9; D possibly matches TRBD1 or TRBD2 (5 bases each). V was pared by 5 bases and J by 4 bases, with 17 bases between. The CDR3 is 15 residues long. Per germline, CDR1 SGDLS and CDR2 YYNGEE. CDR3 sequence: CASSTGARPPDTQYF. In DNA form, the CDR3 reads TGTGCCAGCAGTACCGGGGCAAGACCCCCAGATACGCAGTATTTT.

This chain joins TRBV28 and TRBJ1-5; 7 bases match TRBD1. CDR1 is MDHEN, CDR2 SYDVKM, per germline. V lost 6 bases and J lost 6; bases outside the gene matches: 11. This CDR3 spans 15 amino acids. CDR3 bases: TGTGCCAGCAGATCCCAGGACAGGACGCGTCAGCCCCAGCATTTT. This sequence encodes CASRSQDRTRQPQHF.

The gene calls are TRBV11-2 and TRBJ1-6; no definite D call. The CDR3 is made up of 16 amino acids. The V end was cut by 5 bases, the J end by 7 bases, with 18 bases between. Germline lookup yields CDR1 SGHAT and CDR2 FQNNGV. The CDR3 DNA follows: TGTGCCAGCAGCGGCTGGAGGGCGGCAGGAAATTCACCCCTCCACTTT. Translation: CASSGWRAAGNSPLHF.

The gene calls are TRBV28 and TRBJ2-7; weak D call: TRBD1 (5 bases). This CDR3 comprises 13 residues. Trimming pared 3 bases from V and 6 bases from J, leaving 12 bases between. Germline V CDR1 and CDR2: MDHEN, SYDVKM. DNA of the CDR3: TGTGCCAGCAGTTTGTTGCGCAGGGTCGAGCAGTACTTC. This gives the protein CASSLLRRVEQYF.

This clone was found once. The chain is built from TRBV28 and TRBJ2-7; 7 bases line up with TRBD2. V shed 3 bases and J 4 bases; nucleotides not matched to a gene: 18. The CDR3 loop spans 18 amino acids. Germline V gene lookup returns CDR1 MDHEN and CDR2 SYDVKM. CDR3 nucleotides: TGTGCCAGCAGTTTCCGGACTAGGAATCAGCAACCTCTATACGAGCAGTACTTC. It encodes CASSFRTRNQQPLYEQYF. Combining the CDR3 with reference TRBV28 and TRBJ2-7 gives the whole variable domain DVKVTQSSRYLVKRTGEKVFLECVQDMDHENMFWYRQDPGLGLRLIYFSYDVKMKEKGDIPEGYSVSREKKERFSLILESASTNQTSMYLCASSFRTRNQQPLYEQYFGPGTRLTVT.

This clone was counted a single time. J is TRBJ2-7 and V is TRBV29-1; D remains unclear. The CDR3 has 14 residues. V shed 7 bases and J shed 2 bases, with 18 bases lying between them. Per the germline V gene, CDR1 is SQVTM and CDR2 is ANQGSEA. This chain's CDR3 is CSAQTGQVAYEQYF. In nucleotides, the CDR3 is TGCAGCGCCCAAACGGGCCAGGTAGCCTACGAGCAGTACTTC.

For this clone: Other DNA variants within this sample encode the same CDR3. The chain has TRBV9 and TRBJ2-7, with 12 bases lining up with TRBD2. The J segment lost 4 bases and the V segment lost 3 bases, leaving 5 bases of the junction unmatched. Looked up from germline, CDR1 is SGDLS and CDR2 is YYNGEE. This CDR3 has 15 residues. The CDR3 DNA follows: TGTGCCAGCAGCGCTGGGACTAGCGGGTATTACGAGCAGTACTTC. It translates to CASSAGTSGYYEQYF. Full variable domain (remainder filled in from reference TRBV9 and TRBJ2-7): DSGVTQTPKHLITATGQRVTLRCSPRSGDLSVYWYQQSLDQGLQFLIQYYNGEERAKGNILERFSAQQFPDLHSELNLSSLELGDSALYFCASSAGTSGYYEQYFGPGTRLTVT.

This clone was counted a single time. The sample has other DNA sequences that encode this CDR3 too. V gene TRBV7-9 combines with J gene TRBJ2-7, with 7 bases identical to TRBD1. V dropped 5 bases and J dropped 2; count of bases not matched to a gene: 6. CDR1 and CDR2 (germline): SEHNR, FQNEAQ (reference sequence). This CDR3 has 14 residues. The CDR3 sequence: CASSARDSPYEQYF. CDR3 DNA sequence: TGTGCCAGCAGCGCCCGGGACAGTCCCTACGAGCAGTACTTC.

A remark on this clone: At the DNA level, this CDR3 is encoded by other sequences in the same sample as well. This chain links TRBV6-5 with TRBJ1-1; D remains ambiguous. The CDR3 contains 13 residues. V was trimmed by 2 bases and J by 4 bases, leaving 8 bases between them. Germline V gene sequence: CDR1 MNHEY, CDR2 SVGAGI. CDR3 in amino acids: CASSYSPGTEAFF. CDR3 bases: TGTGCCAGCAGTTACAGTCCGGGCACTGAAGCTTTCTTT.

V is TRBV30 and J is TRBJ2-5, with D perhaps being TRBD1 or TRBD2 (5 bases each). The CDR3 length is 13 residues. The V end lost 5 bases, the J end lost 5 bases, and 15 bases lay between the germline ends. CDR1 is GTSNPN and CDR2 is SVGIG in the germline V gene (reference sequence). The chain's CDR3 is CAWDSGTLETQYF. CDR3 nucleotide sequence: TGTGCCTGGGACTCCGGGACGTTGGAGACCCAGTACTTC.

CDR3 loop: CASSTQVDNEQFF. As DNA, the CDR3 is TGTGCCAGCAGCACACAGGTAGACAATGAGCAGTTCTTC. The genes are TRBV13 and TRBJ2-1; perhaps TRBD1 as D (5 bases). Trimming removed 5 bases from V and 5 bases from J, with 10 bases in between. The CDR3 contains 13 residues. Germline V CDR1 and CDR2: PRHDT, FYEKMQ (reference sequence). Using reference TRBV13 and TRBJ2-1 for the parts outside the CDR3, the full variable domain is AAGVIQSPRHLIKEKRETATLKCYPIPRHDTVYWYQQGPGQDPQFLISFYEKMQSDKGSIPDRFSAQQFSDYHSELNMSSLELGDSALYFCASSTQVDNEQFFGPGTRLTVL.

The CDR3 sequence: CSAEVGSGNTIYF. The CDR3 coding sequence is TGCAGCGCCGAAGTCGGCTCTGGAAACACCATATATTTT. The chain has TRBV29-1 and TRBJ1-3; D is undetermined. Germline CDR1 and CDR2: SQVTM and ANQGSEA. The CDR3 consists of 13 residues. Trimming cost V 7 bases and J 0 bases, with 10 bases left between them.

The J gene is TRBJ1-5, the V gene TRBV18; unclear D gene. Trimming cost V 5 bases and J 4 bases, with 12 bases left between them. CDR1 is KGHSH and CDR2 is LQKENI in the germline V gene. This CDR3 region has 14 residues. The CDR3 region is CASSSWEQNQPQHF. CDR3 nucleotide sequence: TGTGCCAGCTCATCATGGGAACAGAATCAGCCCCAGCATTTT.

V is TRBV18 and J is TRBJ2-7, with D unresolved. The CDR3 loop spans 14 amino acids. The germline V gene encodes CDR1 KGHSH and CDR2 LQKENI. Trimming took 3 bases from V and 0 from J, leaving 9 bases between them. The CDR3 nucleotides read TGTGCCAGCTCACCCGTACTCTCCTCCTACGAGCAGTACTTC. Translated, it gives CASSPVLSSYEQYF.

The CDR3 sequence is CASSSWTSAPYEQYF. The CDR3 nucleotides are TGTGCCAGCAGCTCCTGGACTAGCGCACCCTACGAGCAGTACTTC. This chain connects TRBV13 to TRBJ2-7; 9 nucleotides align to TRBD2. With V trimmed by 4 bases and J by 2 bases, 6 bases remained unmatched. This CDR3 contains 15 residues. Germline V gene lookup returns CDR1 PRHDT and CDR2 FYEKMQ (reference sequence).

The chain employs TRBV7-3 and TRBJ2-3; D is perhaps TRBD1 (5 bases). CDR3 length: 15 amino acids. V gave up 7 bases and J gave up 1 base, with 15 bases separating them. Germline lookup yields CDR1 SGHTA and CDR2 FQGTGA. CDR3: CASNPSCRGTDTQYF. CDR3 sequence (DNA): TGTGCCAGCAACCCATCCTGCAGGGGCACAGATACGCAGTATTTT. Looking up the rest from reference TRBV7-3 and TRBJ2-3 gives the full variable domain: GAGVSQTPSNKVTEKGKYVELRCDPISGHTALYWYRQSLGQGPEFLIYFQGTGAADDSGLPNDRFFAVRPEGSVSTLKIQRTERGDSAVYLCASNPSCRGTDTQYFGPGTRLTVL.

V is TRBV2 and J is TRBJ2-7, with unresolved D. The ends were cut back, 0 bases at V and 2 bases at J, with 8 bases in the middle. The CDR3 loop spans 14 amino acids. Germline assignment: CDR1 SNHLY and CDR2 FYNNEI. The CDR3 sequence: CASSEARTPYEQYF. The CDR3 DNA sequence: TGTGCCAGCAGTGAAGCGAGGACCCCCTACGAGCAGTACTTC.